Following are 3 T cell receptor beta chains from one sample sequenced in a study of shared clonotypes between healthy human individuals. Some clones are missing from TCRdb's copy, which holds only in-frame ones; the method was immunoSEQ multiplex PCR. This table has about 960,000 clones, 76% appearing once. Sequenced sample: memory CD4+ T cells sorted from blood. Specified subset: CD45RA-negative fraction. The receptors here all came from a man younger than 30 in good health.

A few counts support this clone. Distinct nucleotide sequences in the sample also encode this CDR3. V and J are TRBV5-4 and TRBJ1-5; tentative D call: TRBD1 (6 bases). Per germline, CDR1 SGHNT and CDR2 YYREEE (reference sequence). The CDR3 covers 14 residues. V shed 3 bases and J shed 1 base, with 8 bases lying between them. The CDR3 coding sequence is TGTGCCAGCAGCTCGCAGGGGAGCAATCAGCCCCAGCATTTT. Translating gives CASSSQGSNQPQHF.

The rearrangement joins TRBV4-1 to TRBJ2-1; 9 bases align to TRBD2. The J segment lost 4 bases and the V segment lost 0 bases, leaving 4 bases of the junction unmatched. CDR3 size: 16 residues. Germline V gives CDR1 MGHRA, CDR2 YSYEKL. The CDR3 sequence: CASSQDQAGGYNEQFF. The CDR3 DNA follows: TGCGCCAGCAGCCAAGATCAAGCGGGGGGTTACAATGAGCAGTTCTTC.

The chain couples TRBV28 to TRBJ1-5, with 7 nucleotides matching TRBD1. The germline V gene encodes CDR1 MDHEN and CDR2 SYDVKM. With V trimmed by 5 bases and J by 4 bases, 5 bases remained unmatched. The CDR3 spans 14 residues. In nucleotides, the CDR3 is TGTGCCAGCAGTCCGGGACAGATTAATCAGCCCCAGCATTTT. Its translation: CASSPGQINQPQHF.